The next 10 T cell receptor beta chains were all read from a single sample in a study of T cells after yellow fever vaccination. From the 5' RACE reads, TCRdb called clonotypes with MiXCR, one entry per CDR3 protein. The sample has hundreds of thousands of distinct CDR3 sequences, roughly an eighth seen once. The specimen was PBMCs, collected on the day of the yellow fever booster vaccination. The origin of the receptors is a man aged 25-45 years who received the YFV17D yellow fever vaccine.

This chain joins TRBV11-2 and TRBJ2-3; 13 positions agree with TRBD2. The CDR3 has 14 amino acids. Trimming removed 4 bases from V and 6 bases from J; junction bases left unmatched: 1. Looked up from germline, CDR1 is SGHAT and CDR2 is FQNNGV. CDR3 DNA: TGTGCCAGCAGCTCACTAGCGGGAGGGGATACGCAGTATTTT. Amino acids: CASSSLAGGDTQYF.

This clonotype was found a few times. The chain is built from TRBV24-1 and TRBJ2-1, with TRBD1 identical over 8 bases. The germline V gene encodes CDR1 KGHDR and CDR2 SFDVKD. The V gene end was trimmed by 8 bases and the J gene end by 6 bases; junction bases not matched to a gene: 8. This CDR3 has 14 amino acids. CDR3 region: CATTSGTGLNEQFF. DNA for the CDR3: TGTGCCACCACCTCCGGGACAGGCCTCAATGAGCAGTTCTTC.

V gene TRBV7-2 combines with J gene TRBJ1-1, with a tentative D call TRBD1 (5 bases). V was cut by 5 bases and J by 1 base, with 20 bases left in between. The CDR3 length is 17 residues. CDR1 and CDR2 (germline): SGHTA, FQGNSA. Here the CDR3 reads CASSHPRGGVENTEAFF. CDR3 bases: TGTGCCAGCAGCCACCCCCGGGGAGGGGTCGAGAACACTGAAGCTTTCTTT.

The chain uses TRBV6-1 and TRBJ2-4, with D unclear. The CDR3 spans 14 residues. Trimming cost V 7 bases and J 7 bases, with 17 bases left between them. Germline V lookup: CDR1 MNHNS, CDR2 SASEGT. The CDR3 region is CASTAPGLENIQYF. DNA of the CDR3: TGTGCCAGCACCGCCCCTGGTCTCGAGAACATTCAGTACTTC.

This clonotype showed up just a few times. V gene TRBV24-1 combines with J gene TRBJ2-5; no definite D call. The CDR3 runs 16 residues. V was trimmed by 4 bases and J by 1 base, leaving 15 bases between them. Per the germline V gene, CDR1 is KGHDR and CDR2 is SFDVKD. Here the CDR3 reads CATSDPSDNFQETQYF. CDR3 DNA sequence: TGTGCCACCAGTGACCCTTCTGACAACTTCCAAGAGACCCAGTACTTC.

This clonotype was counted a few times. The CDR3 nucleotides are TGTGCCAGCAGTTACTCGAACGGACTAGCGGGAGGCCCACGATTTGGGGATACGCAGTATTTT. Residues: CASSYSNGLAGGPRFGDTQYF. The chain couples TRBV6-2 or TRBV6-3 to TRBJ2-3, with TRBD2 matching 14 bases. V gave up 0 bases and J gave up 6 bases; unmatched junction bases: 17. Germline CDR1 is MNHEY and CDR2 is SVGEGT. CDR3 size: 21 residues.

This chain joins TRBV7-9 and TRBJ2-1; D gene unclear. The CDR3 length is 14 residues. Trimming left V 5 bases short and J 3 bases short, with 11 bases between. Germline V CDR1 and CDR2: SEHNR, FQNEAQ (reference sequence). The CDR3 DNA reads TGTGCCAGCAGCCCTAGGACCAACTACAATGAGCAGTTCTTC. Protein sequence: CASSPRTNYNEQFF.

The chain couples TRBV5-1 to TRBJ2-5; D call uncertain. Trimming shortened V by 4 bases and J by 2 bases, and 15 bases separated the two germline ends. The CDR3 is made up of 15 amino acids. Looked up from germline, CDR1 is SGHRS and CDR2 is YFSETQ. Here the CDR3 reads CASSPAWVAQETQYF. As DNA, the CDR3 is TGCGCCAGCAGCCCCGCTTGGGTGGCACAAGAGACCCAGTACTTC.

This clonotype was found a few times. The rearrangement uses TRBV12-3 or TRBV12-4 and TRBJ2-7; D is possibly TRBD2 (6 bases). The CDR3 is made up of 14 amino acids. Trimming took 3 bases from V and 4 from J, leaving 13 bases between them. This CDR3 reads CASSFEDGTYEQYF. The CDR3 bases are TGTGCCAGCAGTTTTGAGGACGGGACTTACGAGCAGTACTTC.

The chain has TRBV12-5 and TRBJ2-3; 7 nucleotides match TRBD2. CDR3 size: 13 residues. The germline V gene has CDR1 LGHNT and CDR2 FRNRAP. Trimming removed 6 bases from V and 5 bases from J; junction bases left unmatched: 5. The CDR3 spells CASGTGGLDTQYF. The CDR3 nucleotides read TGTGCTAGTGGGACGGGAGGATTAGATACGCAGTATTTT.